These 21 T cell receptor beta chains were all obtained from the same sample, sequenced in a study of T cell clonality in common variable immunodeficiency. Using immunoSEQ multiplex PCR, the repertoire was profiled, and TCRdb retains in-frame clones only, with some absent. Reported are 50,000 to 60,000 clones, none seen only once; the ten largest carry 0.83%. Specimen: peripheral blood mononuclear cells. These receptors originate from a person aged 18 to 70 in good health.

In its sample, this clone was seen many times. CDR3 bases read: TGTGCCAGCAGCTTGGGGCAGGGGGCGCGAGGC. This translates into CASSLGQGARG. The whole CDR3 region reads CASSLGQGARGYTF. The chain has TRBV5-4 and TRBJ1-2, with 8 nucleotides matching TRBD1. The observed sequence ends 3 residues before the CDR3 terminus, with the missing tail filled in from the germline J gene. CDR1 SGHNT and CDR2 YYREEE come from the germline V gene (reference sequence). CDR3 length: 14 residues.

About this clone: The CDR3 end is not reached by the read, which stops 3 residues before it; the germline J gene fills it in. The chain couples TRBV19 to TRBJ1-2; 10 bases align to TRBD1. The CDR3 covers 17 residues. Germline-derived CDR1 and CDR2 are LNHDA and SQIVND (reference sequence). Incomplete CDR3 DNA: TGTGCCAGTACCCTACCCCCGGGACAGGGGTTAATCAATGAC. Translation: CASTLPPGQGLIND. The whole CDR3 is CASTLPPGQGLINDYTF.

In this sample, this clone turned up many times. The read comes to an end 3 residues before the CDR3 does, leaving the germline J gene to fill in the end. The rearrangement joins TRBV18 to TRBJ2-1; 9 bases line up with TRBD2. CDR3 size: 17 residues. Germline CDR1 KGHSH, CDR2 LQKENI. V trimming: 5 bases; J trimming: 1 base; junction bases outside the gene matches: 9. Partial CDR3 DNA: TGTGCCAGCTCATACATAGCGGGAGTCAGTTCCTACAATGAG. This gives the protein CASSYIAGVSSYNE. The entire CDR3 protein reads CASSYIAGVSSYNEQFF.

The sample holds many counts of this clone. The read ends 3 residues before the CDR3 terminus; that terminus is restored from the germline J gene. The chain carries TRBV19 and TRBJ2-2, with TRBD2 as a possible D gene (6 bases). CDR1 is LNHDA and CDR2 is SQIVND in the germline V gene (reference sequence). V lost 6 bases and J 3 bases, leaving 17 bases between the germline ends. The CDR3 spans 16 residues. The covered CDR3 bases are TGTGCCAGTAGCCCTTCCAGTACGGGGGACACCGGGGAG. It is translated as CASSPSSTGDTGE. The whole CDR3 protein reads CASSPSSTGDTGELFF.

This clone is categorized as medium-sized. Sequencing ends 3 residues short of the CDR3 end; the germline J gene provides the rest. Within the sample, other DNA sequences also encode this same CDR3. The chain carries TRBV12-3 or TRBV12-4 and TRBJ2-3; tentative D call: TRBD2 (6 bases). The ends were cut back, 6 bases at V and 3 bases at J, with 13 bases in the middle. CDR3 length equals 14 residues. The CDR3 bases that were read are TGTGCCAGCAGCCCGCTGGGGGGAACAGATACG. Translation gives CASSPLGGTDT. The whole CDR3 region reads CASSPLGGTDTQYF.

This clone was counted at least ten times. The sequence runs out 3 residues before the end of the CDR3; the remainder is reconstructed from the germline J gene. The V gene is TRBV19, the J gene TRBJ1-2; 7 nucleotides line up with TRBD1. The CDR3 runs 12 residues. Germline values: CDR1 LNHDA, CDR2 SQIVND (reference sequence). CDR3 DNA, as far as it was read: TGTGCCAGTAGTATCCCAGGGGGGGGC. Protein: CASSIPGGG. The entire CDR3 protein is CASSIPGGGYTF.

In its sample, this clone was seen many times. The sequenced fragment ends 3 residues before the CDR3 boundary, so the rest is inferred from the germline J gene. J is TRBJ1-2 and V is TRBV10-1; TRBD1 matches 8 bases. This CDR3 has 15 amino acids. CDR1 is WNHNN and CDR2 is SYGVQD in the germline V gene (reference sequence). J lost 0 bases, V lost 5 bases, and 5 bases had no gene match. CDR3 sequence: CASSPGTGANYGYTF. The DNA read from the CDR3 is TGCGCCAGCAGTCCCGGGACAGGAGCTAACTATGGC.

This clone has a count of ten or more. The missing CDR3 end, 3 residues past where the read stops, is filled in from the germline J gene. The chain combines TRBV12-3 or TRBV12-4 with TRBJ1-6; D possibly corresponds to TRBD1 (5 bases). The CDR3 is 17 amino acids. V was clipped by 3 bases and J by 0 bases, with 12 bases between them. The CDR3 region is CASSFAGGSSYNSPLHF. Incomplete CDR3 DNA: TGTGCCAGCAGTTTTGCCGGGGGAAGCTCCTATAATTCACCC.

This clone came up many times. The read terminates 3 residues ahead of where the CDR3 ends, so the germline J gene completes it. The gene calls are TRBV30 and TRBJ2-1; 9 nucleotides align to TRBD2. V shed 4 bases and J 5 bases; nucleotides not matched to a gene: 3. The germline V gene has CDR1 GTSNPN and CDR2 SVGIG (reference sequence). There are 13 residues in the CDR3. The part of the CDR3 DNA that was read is TGTGCCTGGACTGCGGGAGGGAACAATGAG. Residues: CAWTAGGNNE. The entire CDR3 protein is CAWTAGGNNEQFF.

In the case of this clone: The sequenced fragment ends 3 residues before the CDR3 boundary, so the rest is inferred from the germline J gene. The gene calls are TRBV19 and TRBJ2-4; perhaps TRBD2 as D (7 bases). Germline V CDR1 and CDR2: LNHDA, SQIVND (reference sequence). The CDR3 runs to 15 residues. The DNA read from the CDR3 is TGTGCCAGTAGTATAGGGGGGGGCCCTAACTATGGT. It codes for CASSIGGGPNYG. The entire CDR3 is CASSIGGGPNYGQYF.

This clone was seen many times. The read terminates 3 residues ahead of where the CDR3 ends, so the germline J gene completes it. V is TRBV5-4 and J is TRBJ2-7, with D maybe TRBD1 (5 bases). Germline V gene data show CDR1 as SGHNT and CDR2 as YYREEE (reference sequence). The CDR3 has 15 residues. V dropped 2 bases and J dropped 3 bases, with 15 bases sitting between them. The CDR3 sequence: CASSFLGQGSYEQYF. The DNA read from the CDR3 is TGTGCCAGCAGCTTCTTGGGGCAGGGCAGCTACGAG.

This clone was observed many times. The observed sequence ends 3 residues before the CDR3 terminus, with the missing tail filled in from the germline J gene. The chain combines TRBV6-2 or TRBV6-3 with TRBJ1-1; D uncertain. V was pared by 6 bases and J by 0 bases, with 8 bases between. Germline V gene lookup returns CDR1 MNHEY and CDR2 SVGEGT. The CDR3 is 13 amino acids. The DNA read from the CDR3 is TGTGCCAGCAGGTTAATCGTGAACACTGAA. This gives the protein CASRLIVNTE. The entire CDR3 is CASRLIVNTEAFF.

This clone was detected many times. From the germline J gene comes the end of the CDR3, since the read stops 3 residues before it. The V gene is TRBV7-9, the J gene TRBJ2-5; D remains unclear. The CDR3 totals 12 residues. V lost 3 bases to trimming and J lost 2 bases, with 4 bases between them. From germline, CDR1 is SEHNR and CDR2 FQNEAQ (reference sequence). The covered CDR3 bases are TGTGCCAGCAGCTTGCTACAAGAGACC. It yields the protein CASSLLQET. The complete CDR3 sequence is CASSLLQETQYF.

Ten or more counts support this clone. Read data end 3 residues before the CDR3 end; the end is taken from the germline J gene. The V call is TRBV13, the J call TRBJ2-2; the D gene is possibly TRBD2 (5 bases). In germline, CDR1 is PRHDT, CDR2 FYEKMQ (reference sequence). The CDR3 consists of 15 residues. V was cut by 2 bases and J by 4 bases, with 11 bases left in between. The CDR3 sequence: CASSLRERGTGELFF. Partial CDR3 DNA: TGTGCCAGCAGCTTAAGGGAACGGGGCACCGGGGAG.

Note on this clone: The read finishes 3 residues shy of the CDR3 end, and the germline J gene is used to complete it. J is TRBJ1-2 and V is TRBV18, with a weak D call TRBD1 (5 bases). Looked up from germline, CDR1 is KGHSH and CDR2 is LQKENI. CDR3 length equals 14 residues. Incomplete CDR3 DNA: TGTGCCAGCTCACTCACCCAGACAGTCTACGAC. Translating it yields CASSLTQTVYD. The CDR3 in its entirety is CASSLTQTVYDYTF.

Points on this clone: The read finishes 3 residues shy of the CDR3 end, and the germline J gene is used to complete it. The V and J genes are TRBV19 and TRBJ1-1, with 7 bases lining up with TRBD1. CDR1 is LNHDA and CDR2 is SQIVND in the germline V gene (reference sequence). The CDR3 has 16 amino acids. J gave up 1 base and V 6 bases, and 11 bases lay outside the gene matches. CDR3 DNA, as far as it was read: TGTGCCAGTAGAACAGGGGACACGGGATCGAACACTGAA. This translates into CASRTGDTGSNTE. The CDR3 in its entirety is CASRTGDTGSNTEAFF.

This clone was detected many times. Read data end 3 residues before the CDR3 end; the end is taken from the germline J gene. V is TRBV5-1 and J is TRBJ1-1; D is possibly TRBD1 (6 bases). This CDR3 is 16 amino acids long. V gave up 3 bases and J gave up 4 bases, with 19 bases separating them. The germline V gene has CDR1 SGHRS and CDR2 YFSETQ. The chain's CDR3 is CASSSGPQGGSTEAFF. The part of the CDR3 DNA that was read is TGCGCCAGCAGCTCAGGGCCACAGGGAGGGAGCACTGAA.

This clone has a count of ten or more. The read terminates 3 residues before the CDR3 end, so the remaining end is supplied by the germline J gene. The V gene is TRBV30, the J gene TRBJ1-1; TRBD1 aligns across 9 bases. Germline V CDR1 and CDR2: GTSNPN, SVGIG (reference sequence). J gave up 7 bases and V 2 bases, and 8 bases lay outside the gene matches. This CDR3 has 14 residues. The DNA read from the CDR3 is TGTGCCTGGAGTCATCCAACAGGGGGCGGTGAA. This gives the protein CAWSHPTGGGE. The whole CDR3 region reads CAWSHPTGGGEAFF.

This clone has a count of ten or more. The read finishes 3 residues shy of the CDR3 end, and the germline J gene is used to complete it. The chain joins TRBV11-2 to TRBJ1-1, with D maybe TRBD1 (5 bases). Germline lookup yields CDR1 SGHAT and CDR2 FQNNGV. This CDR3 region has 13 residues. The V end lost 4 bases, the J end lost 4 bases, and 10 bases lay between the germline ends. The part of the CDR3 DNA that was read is TGTGCCAGCAGCTCCTACGGGGGCACTGAA. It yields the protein CASSSYGGTE. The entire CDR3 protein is CASSSYGGTEAFF.

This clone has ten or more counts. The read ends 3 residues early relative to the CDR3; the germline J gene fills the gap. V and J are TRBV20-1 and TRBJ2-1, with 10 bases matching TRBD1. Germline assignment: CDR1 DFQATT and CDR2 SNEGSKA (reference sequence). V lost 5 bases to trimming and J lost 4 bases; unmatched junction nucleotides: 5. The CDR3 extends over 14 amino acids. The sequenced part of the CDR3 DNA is TGCAGTGCTTATGGGACAGGGGAATACAATGAG. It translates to CSAYGTGEYNE. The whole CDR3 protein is CSAYGTGEYNEQFF.

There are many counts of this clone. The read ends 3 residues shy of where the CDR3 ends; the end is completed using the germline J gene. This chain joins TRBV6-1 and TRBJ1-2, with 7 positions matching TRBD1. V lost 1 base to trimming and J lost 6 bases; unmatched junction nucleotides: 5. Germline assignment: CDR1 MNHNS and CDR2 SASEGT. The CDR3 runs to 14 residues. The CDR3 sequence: CASSEEGTGDGYTF. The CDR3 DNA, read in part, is TGTGCCAGCAGTGAAGAAGGAACAGGGGATGGC.